The present T cell receptor (beta chain) was sequenced within a study of shared clonotypes between healthy human individuals. Overall study findings and caveats: Naive CD4 clonotypes overlapped across several donors at around 4.8%. The researchers took only blood, and tissue repertoires probably look different. Clonotypes shared by all four sorted-subset donors had higher generation probabilities than non-shared clonotypes.

With regard to this clone: Antigen: not known.

Using immunoSEQ multiplex PCR, the repertoire was profiled, and TCRdb retains in-frame clones only, with some absent. This table has over 2 million clones, roughly 94% appearing once. The CDR3 covers 13 residues. Trimming pared 8 bases from V and 4 bases from J, leaving 14 bases between. CDR1 is MNHNS and CDR2 is SASEGT in the germline V gene. Recent acute infections and vaccinations were absent in the healthy HIV-negative adult donors. The TCR was taken from a man aged 18 to 29 in good health. The chain joins TRBV6-1 to TRBJ1-1; the D gene is possibly TRBD1 (6 bases). What was sequenced was naive CD4+ T cells sorted from blood. Subset meaning: CD45RA+ positively selected. CDR3 bases: TGTGCCAGCCATACTTGGGGGGCCACTGAAGCTTTCTTT. Encoded protein: CASHTWGATEAFF.